This paragraph reports one T cell receptor (beta chain). Per the germline V gene, CDR1 is SGHAT and CDR2 is FQNNGV. The CDR3 loop spans 13 amino acids. V shed 5 bases and J shed 6 bases, with 14 bases lying between them. These data come from a study of blood T cell repertoires in COVID-19. Whole-study context: Samples representing acute and convalescent COVID-19 were sourced from the United States, Italy and Spain.

Original processing methods: Amplification of reference gene primers provided the estimated nucleated cell counts. Measured with immunoSEQ multiplex PCR; TCRdb has only the in-frame clones, and not every one. The DNA gave D and trimming, while V, J and clone size come from that table. This sample has around 150,000 clones; approximately 91% occur once, and the top ten carry about 2.3%. This receptor was identified in a man between 18 and 29 years old with acute or convalescent COVID-19. Sequenced sample: peripheral blood. V usage is TRBV11-2 and J usage is TRBJ2-7; D ambiguous. The CDR3 spells CASSPPPTVEQYF. Written as DNA, the CDR3 is TGTGCCAGCAGCCCGCCACCGACTGTCGAGCAGTACTTC. The variable domain in full, completed from reference TRBV11-2 and TRBJ2-7, reads EAGVAQSPRYKIIEKRQSVAFWCNPISGHATLYWYQQILGQGPKLLIQFQNNGVVDDSQLPKDRFSAERLKGVDSTLKIQPAKLEDSAVYLCASSPPPTVEQYFGPGTRLTVT.